Sequencing of this T cell receptor (beta chain) was carried out in a study of cytomegalovirus exposure and HLA in healthy donors. In the study overall: Most donors, more than 80% of a few hundred genotyped, fell in the Caucasian-associated ancestry cluster. Regarding the study as a whole: Sequencing depth roughly uniform across donors was assumed in presence/absence analyses.

Notes on this clone: Antigen specificity is unknown.

In the PCR, 60 Vbeta and 13 Jbeta primers were used. Produced via immunoSEQ multiplex PCR; TCRdb's table is partial and in-frame only. The table records 200,000 to 250,000 clones, roughly 84% of them present only once. This CDR3 contains 16 residues. Losses at the gene ends were 6 bases for V and 7 bases for J; bases not matched to a gene: 11. Germline lookup yields CDR1 LGHNT and CDR2 FRNRAP. The clonotype originates from a boy aged 2 to 9 in good health and CMV-seronegative. The sequencing input was PBMCs. The V gene is TRBV12-5, the J gene TRBJ2-1, with TRBD2 matching over 11 bases. CDR3 sequence reads: CASGTLAGGVGNEQFF. DNA for the CDR3: TGTGCTAGTGGAACCCTAGCGGGGGGCGTGGGGAATGAGCAGTTCTTC. The complete variable domain, with remaining parts taken from reference TRBV12-5 and TRBJ2-1, reads DARVTQTPRHKVTEMGQEVTMRCQPILGHNTVFWYRQTMMQGLELLAYFRNRAPLDDSGMPKDRFSAEMPDATLATLKIQPSEPRDSAVYFCASGTLAGGVGNEQFFGPGTRLTVL.